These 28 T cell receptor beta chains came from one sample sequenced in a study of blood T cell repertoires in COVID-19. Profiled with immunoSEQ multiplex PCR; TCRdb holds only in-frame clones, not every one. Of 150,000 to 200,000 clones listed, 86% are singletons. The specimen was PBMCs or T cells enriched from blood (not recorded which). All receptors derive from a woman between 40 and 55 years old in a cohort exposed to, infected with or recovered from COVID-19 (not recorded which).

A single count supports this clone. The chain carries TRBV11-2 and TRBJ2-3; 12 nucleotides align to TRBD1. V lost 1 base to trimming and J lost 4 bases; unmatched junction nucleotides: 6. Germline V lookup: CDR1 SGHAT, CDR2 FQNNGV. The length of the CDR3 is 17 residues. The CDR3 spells CASSLAKGQGAPDTQYF. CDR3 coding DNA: TGTGCCAGCAGCTTAGCCAAGGGACAGGGGGCCCCAGATACGCAGTATTTT.

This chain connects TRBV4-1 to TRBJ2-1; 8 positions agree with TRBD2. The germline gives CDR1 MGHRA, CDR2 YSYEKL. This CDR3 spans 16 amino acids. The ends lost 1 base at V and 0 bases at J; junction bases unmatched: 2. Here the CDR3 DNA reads TGCGCCAGCAGCCAAGGTGGGACTAGCTCCTACAATGAGCAGTTCTTC. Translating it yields CASSQGGTSSYNEQFF.

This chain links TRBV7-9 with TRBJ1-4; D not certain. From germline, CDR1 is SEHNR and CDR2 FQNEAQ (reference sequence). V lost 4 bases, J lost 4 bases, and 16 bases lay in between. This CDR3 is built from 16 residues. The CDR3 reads CASSSSSGRGNEKLFF. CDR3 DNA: TGTGCCAGCAGCTCGAGTAGTGGGCGGGGTAATGAAAAACTGTTTTTT.

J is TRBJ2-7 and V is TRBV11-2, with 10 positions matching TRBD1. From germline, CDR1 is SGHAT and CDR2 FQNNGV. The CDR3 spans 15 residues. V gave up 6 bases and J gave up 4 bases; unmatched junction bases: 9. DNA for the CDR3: TGTGCCAGCAGTCAAAGTGGGGACAGGGGTTACGAGCAGTACTTC. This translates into CASSQSGDRGYEQYF.

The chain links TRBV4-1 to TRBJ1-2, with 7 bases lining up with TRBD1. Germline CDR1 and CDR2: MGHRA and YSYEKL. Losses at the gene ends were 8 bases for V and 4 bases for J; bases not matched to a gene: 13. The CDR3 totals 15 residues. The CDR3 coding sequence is TGCGCCAGCCGAAACCTTCCCAGGGGGTTCTATGGCTACACCTTC. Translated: CASRNLPRGFYGYTF.

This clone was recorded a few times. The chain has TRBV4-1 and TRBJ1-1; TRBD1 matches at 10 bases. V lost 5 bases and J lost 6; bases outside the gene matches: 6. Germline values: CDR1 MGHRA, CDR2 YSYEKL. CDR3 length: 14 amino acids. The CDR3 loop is CASSVRGQGPEAFF. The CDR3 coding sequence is TGCGCCAGCAGCGTCAGGGGACAGGGGCCTGAAGCTTTCTTT.

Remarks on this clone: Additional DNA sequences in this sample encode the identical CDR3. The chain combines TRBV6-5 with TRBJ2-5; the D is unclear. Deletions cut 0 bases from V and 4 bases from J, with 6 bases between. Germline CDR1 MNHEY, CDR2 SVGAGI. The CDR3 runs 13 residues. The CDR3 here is CASSYSSGETQYF. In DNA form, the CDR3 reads TGTGCCAGCAGTTACTCGTCGGGAGAGACCCAGTACTTC.

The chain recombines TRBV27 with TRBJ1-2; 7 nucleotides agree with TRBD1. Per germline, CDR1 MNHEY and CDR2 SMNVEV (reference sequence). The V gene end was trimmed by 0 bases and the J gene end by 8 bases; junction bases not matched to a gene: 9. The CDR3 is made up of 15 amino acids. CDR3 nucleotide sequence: TGTGCCAGCAGTTTATCAGCGGCAGGGGGTCAAGGCTACACCTTC. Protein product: CASSLSAAGGQGYTF.

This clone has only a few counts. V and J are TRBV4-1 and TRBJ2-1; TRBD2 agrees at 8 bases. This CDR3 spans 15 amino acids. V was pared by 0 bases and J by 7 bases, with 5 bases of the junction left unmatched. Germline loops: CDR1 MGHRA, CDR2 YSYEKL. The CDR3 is CASSQEGGTSNEQFF. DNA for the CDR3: TGCGCCAGCAGCCAAGAAGGTGGGACTAGTAATGAGCAGTTCTTC.

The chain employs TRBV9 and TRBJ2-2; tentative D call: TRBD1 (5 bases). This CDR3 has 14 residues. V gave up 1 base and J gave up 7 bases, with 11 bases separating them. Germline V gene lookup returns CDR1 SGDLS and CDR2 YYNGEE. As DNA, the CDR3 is TGTGCCAGCAGCGTATCCCAGGGCTTCGGGGAGCTGTTTTTT. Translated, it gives CASSVSQGFGELFF.

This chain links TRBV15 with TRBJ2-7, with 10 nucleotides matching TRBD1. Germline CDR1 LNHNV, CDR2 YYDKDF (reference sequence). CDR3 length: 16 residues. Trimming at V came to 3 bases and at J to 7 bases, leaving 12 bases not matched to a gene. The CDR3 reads CATSSSGTGALVEQYF. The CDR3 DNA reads TGTGCCACCAGCAGTTCCGGGACAGGGGCCCTTGTGGAGCAGTACTTC.

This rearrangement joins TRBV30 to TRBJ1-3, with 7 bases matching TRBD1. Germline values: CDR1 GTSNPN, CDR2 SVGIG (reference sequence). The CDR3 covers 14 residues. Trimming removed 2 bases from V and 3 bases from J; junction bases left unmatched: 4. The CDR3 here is CAWSRDSFGNTIYF. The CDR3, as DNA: TGTGCCTGGAGTAGGGACAGTTTTGGAAACACCATATATTTT.

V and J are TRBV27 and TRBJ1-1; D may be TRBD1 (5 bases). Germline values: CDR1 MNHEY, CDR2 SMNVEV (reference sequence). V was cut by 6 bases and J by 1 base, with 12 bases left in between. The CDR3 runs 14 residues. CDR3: CASSRAGRNTEAFF. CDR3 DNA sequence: TGTGCCAGCAGCCGGGCAGGGCGGAACACTGAAGCTTTCTTT.

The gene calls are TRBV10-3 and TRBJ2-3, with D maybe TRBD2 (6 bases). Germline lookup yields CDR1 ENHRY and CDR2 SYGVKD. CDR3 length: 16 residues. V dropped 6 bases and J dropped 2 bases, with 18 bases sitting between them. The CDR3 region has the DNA TGTGCCATCAGACAAACTCGGGACTCTAACACAGATACGCAGTATTTT. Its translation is CAIRQTRDSNTDTQYF.

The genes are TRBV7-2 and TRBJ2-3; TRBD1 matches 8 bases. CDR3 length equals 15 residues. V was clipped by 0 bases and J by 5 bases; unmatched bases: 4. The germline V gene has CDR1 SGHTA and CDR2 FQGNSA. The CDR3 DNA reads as TGTGCCAGCAGCTTAGCGGTCAGGGGGCAAGATACGCAGTATTTT. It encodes CASSLAVRGQDTQYF.

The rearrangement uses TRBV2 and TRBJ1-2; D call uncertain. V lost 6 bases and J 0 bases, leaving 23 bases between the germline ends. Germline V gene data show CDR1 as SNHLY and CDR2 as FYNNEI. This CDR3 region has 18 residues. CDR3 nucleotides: TGTGCCAGCAGGGTTACTCTTAGCGCCGCTGGGGCTAACTATGGCTACACCTTC. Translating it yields CASRVTLSAAGANYGYTF.

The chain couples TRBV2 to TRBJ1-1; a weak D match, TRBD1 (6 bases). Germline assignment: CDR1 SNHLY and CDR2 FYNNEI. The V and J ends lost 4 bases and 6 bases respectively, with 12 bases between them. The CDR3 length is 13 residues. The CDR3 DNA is TGTGCCAGCAGTGGACTGTACAGGGCTGAAGCTTTCTTT. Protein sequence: CASSGLYRAEAFF.

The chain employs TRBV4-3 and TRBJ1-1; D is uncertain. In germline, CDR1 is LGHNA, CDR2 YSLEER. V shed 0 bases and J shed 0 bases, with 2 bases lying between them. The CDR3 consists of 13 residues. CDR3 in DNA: TGCGCCAGCAGCCAAGATATGAACACTGAAGCTTTCTTT. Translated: CASSQDMNTEAFF.

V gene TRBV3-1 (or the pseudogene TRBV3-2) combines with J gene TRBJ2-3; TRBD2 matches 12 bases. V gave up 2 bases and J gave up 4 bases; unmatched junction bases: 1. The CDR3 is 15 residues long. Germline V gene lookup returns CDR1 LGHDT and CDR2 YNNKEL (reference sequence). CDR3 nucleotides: TGTGCCAGCAGCCAACTAGCGGGGGGGTCAGATACGCAGTATTTT. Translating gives CASSQLAGGSDTQYF.

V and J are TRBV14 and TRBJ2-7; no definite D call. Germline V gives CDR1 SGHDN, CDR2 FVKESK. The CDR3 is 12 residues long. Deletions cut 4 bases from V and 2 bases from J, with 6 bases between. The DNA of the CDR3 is TGTGCCAGCAGCCCTGGGCCCTACGAGCAGTACTTC. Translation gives CASSPGPYEQYF.

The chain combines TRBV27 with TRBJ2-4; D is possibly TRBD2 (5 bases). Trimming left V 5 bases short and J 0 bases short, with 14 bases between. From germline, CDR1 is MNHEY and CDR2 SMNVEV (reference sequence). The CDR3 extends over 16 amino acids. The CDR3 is CASSPQDWLAKNIQYF. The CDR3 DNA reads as TGTGCCAGCAGTCCGCAGGACTGGCTAGCCAAAAACATTCAGTACTTC.

Here the CDR3 DNA reads TGTGCCAGCAGCTATTTCCGACAGGCGAACACTGAAGCTTTCTTT. It codes for CASSYFRQANTEAFF. The rearrangement links TRBV7-2 to TRBJ1-1; D possibly corresponds to TRBD1 (6 bases). CDR3 length equals 15 residues. Germline V lookup: CDR1 SGHTA, CDR2 FQGNSA. V was cut by 4 bases and J by 1 base, with 13 bases left in between.

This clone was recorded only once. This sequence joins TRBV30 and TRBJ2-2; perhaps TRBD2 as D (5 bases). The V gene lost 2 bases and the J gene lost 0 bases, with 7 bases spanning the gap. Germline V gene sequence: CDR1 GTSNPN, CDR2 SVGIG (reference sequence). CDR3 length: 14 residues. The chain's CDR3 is CAWSSGTNTGELFF. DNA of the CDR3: TGTGCCTGGAGTTCGGGGACGAACACCGGGGAGCTGTTTTTT.

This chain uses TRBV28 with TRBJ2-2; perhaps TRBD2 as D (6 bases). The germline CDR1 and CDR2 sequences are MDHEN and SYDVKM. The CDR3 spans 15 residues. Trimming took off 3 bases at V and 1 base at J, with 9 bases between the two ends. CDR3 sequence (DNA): TGTGCCAGCAGTTTGATAGCGGAGAACACCGGGGAGCTGTTTTTT. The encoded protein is CASSLIAENTGELFF.

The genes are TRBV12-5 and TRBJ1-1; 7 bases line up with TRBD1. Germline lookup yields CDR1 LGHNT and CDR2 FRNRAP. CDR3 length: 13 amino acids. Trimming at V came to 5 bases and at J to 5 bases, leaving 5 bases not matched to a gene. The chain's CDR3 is CASGRQGYTEAFF. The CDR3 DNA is TGTGCTAGTGGTAGACAGGGTTATACTGAAGCTTTCTTT.

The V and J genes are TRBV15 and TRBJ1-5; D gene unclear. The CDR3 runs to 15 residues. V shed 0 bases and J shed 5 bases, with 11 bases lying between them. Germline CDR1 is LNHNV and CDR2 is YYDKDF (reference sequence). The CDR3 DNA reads TGTGCCACCAGCAGAGATTATGGCCGTTATCAGCCCCAGCATTTT. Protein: CATSRDYGRYQPQHF.

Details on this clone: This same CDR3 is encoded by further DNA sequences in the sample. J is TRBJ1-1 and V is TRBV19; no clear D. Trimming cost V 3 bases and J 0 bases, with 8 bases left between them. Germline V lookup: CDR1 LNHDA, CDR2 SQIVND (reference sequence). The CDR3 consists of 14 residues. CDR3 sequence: CASSIGGLNTEAFF. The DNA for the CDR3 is TGTGCCAGTAGTATTGGAGGTTTGAACACTGAAGCTTTCTTT.

The CDR3 DNA sequence: TGTGCCAGTAGTATCCAGGGGCGTGGCACTGAAGCTTTCTTT. This translates into CASSIQGRGTEAFF. The rearrangement links TRBV19 to TRBJ1-1; D is perhaps TRBD1 (6 bases). V gave up 3 bases and J gave up 4 bases, with 12 bases separating them. The CDR3 runs to 14 residues. From germline, CDR1 is LNHDA and CDR2 SQIVND (reference sequence).